This record looks at one T cell receptor beta chain sequence and its context. Its cognate antigen is unknown. These data originate in a study of cytomegalovirus exposure and HLA in healthy donors. Study observations and caveats: Confirmation in vitro established that three CMV-associated chains were specific for CMV antigens. Follow-up analysis later connected one missense variant in DCLRE1C with trimming of TCR beta V- and J-genes. Earlier analysis looked at TCR beta V segments, and most were productive about 90% or about 30% of the time. In a later analysis, HLA-associated beta chains showed higher expansion and lower generation probabilities than comparable chains.

The CDR3 sequence is 15 residues long. The germline CDR1 and CDR2 sequences are KGHSH and LQKENI. With 5 bases clipped from V and 0 bases from J, the junction kept 7 bases outside the gene matches. The PCR had 60 Vbeta and 13 Jbeta primers. Profiled with immunoSEQ multiplex PCR; TCRdb holds only in-frame clones, not every one. The specimen's table records 35,000 or so clones. What was sequenced was PBMCs. The gene calls are TRBV18 and TRBJ2-7, with 7 bases fitting TRBD2. The clonotype was recovered from a man in his forties or fifties in good health and CMV-seropositive. The CDR3 reads CASSSSGVSSYEQYF. The CDR3 nucleotides read TGTGCCAGCTCATCCAGCGGGGTAAGCTCCTACGAGCAGTACTTC.